Listed below are T cell receptor beta chains from one sample, sequenced in a study of blood T cell repertoires in COVID-19. TCRdb's copy holds only in-frame clones and misses some; the assay was immunoSEQ multiplex PCR. The sample has just over 250,000 clones; roughly 88% are singletons. Sequencing was done on a sample of peripheral blood. The receptors shown here come from a woman in her 70s with COVID-19, enrolled during active disease. Both conserved end residues are part of each CDR3. D genes are given only for firm matches. Rows give clone size only sometimes, using once, few, many, or a class for an expanded clone.

clone size,V gene,J gene,D gene,CDR3 protein,CDR3 DNA
.,TRBV30,TRBJ1-6,.,CAWTQFLIKYNSPLHF,TGTGCCTGGACCCAGTTCCTTATAAAATATAATTCACCCCTCCACTTT
.,TRBV2,TRBJ2-1,TRBD1,CASRLGQNNEQFF,TGTGCCAGCCGCTTGGGACAGAACAATGAGCAGTTCTTC
.,TRBV28,TRBJ2-1,.,CASSVLAQSSYNEQFF,TGTGCCAGCAGTGTCCTAGCACAGAGCTCCTACAATGAGCAGTTCTTC
once,TRBV23-1,TRBJ1-2,TRBD1,CASSQFYAQGHGYTF,TGCGCCAGCAGTCAATTCTATGCACAGGGGCATGGCTACACCTTC
.,TRBV27,TRBJ1-3,.,CASSSQQGNTIYF,TGTGCCAGCAGTTCCCAACAGGGAAACACCATATATTTT
.,TRBV4-1,TRBJ2-5,TRBD2,CASSPPSGQGQETQYF,TGCGCCAGCAGCCCACCTAGCGGCCAGGGCCAGGAGACCCAGTACTTC
.,TRBV5-1,TRBJ2-7,.,CASSQGQVGGEQYF,TGCGCCAGCAGCCAAGGACAGGTCGGGGGCGAGCAGTACTTC
.,TRBV4-2,TRBJ1-1,.,CASSQDGQMNTEAFF,TGTGCCAGCAGCCAAGATGGACAGATGAACACTGAAGCTTTCTTT
.,TRBV27,TRBJ1-4,TRBD1,CASRPTGGGNEKLFF,TGTGCCAGCAGGCCGACAGGGGGCGGGAATGAAAAACTGTTTTTT
.,TRBV28,TRBJ1-5,.,CASRPQGHSNQPQHF,TGTGCCAGCAGACCCCAAGGACATAGCAATCAGCCCCAGCATTTT
.,TRBV7-6,TRBJ2-2,.,CASSLGRVDVGELFF,TGTGCCAGCAGCTTGGGCAGGGTTGATGTCGGGGAGCTGTTTTTT
once,TRBV7-2,TRBJ2-3,TRBD1,CASSARDRPMSGWADTQYF,TGTGCCAGCAGCGCCCGGGACAGACCCATGTCTGGGTGGGCAGATACGCAGTATTTT
.,TRBV4-1,TRBJ2-5,.,CASRKPPEETQYF,TGCGCCAGCCGTAAGCCACCGGAAGAGACCCAGTACTTC
.,TRBV11-3,TRBJ1-1,.,CASSLSLGDTEAFF,TGTGCCAGCAGCTTGTCTTTAGGGGACACTGAAGCTTTCTTT
.,TRBV6-6,TRBJ2-3,.,CASTQEEQPDTQYF,TGTGCCAGCACCCAAGAAGAACAGCCCGATACGCAGTATTTT
.,TRBV2,TRBJ2-7,.,CASSAGTYEQYF,TGTGCCAGCAGTGCCGGGACCTACGAGCAGTACTTC
.,TRBV7-3,TRBJ2-5,TRBD2,CASSLTRLAEYQETQYF,TGTGCCAGCAGCTTAACGAGGCTAGCGGAGTACCAAGAGACCCAGTACTTC
once,TRBV30,TRBJ1-1,TRBD1,CAWSGDRADTEAFF,TGTGCCTGGAGTGGTGACAGGGCAGACACTGAAGCTTTCTTT
.,TRBV28,TRBJ1-3,.,CASSLYGGNSGNTIYF,TGTGCCAGCAGTTTATATGGCGGAAACTCTGGAAACACCATATATTTT
.,TRBV28,TRBJ1-4,TRBD1,CASSLNRGATNEKLFF,TGTGCCAGCAGCCTAAACAGGGGTGCAACTAATGAAAAACTGTTTTTT
.,TRBV4-1,TRBJ1-3,.,CASSQQGSGNTIYF,TGCGCCAGCAGCCAACAGGGCTCTGGAAACACCATATATTTT
.,TRBV4-1,TRBJ2-3,TRBD1,CASSQDGGPKGALDTQYF,TGCGCCAGCAGCCAAGATGGTGGCCCCAAGGGGGCGTTAGATACGCAGTATTTT
.,TRBV6-5,TRBJ1-2,.,CASSRQSEGYGYTF,TGTGCCAGCAGTCGACAGTCGGAGGGCTATGGCTACACCTTC
once,TRBV2,TRBJ2-2,TRBD2,CASSLAGEFAGELFF,TGTGCCAGCAGTCTAGCGGGAGAGTTCGCCGGGGAGCTGTTTTTT
few,TRBV5-1,TRBJ1-1,TRBD1,CASSFGTGIGTEAFF,TGCGCCAGCAGCTTTGGGACAGGGATTGGCACTGAAGCTTTCTTT
.,TRBV11-2,TRBJ1-1,.,CASSFAGLNTEAFF,TGTGCCAGCAGCTTTGCAGGTTTGAACACTGAAGCTTTCTTT
.,TRBV6-1,TRBJ2-2,.,CASSDRRGTANTGELFF,TGTGCCAGCAGTGATCGAAGGGGGACGGCGAACACCGGGGAGCTGTTTTTT
.,TRBV5-1,TRBJ2-2,TRBD1,CASSFTGGATGELFF,TGCGCCAGCAGCTTCACAGGGGGCGCGACCGGGGAGCTGTTTTTT
.,TRBV27,TRBJ1-5,TRBD1,CASSPSTGTILSQHF,TGTGCCAGCAGTCCCTCGACAGGGACAATTTTGTCCCAGCATTTT